This T cell receptor (beta chain) was documented in a study of blood T cell repertoires in COVID-19. In the study overall: The United States, Italy and Spain provided the acute and convalescent COVID-19 samples. PBMCs, B-cell-depleted T cells, or T cells provided the cDNA or gDNA that made up the material.

This clone showed up just once. The same CDR3 can be traced to other DNA sequences in this sample. Clones were sequenced by immunoSEQ multiplex PCR, and TCRdb holds only the in-frame ones, with some missing. The table shows roughly 120,000 clones, with roughly 80% occurring only once. V lost 2 bases, J lost 2 bases, and 2 bases stayed unmatched. This CDR3 comprises 16 residues. Germline CDR1 SGHRS, CDR2 YFSETQ. This sequence originates from a woman aged 60-75 years with acute or convalescent COVID-19. Sequencing was carried out using peripheral blood. The rearrangement joins TRBV5-1 to TRBJ2-6, with 9 nucleotides matching TRBD1. In DNA form, the CDR3 reads TGCGCCAGCAGCTTACAGGGGGCTACTGGGGCCAACGTCCTGACTTTC. It is translated as CASSLQGATGANVLTF.